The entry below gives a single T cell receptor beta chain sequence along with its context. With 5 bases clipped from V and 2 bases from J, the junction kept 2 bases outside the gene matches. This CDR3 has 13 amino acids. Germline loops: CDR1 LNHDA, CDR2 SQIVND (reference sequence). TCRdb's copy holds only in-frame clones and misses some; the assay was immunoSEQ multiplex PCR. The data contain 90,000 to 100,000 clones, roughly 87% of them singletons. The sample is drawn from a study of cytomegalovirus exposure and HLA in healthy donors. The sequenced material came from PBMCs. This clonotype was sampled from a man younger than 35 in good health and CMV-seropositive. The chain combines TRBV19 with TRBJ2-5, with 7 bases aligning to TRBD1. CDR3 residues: CASSRGQQETQYF. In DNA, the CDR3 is TGTGCCAGTAGTCGGGGACAGCAAGAGACCCAGTACTTC.